These 7 T cell receptor beta chains were all obtained from the same sample, sequenced in a study of cytomegalovirus exposure and HLA in healthy donors. TCRdb's copy holds only in-frame clones and misses some; the assay was immunoSEQ multiplex PCR. Altogether more than 60,000 clones are present, over 95% being singletons, with the ten largest covering 4.5%. The sequenced material came from PBMCs. These receptors were obtained from a woman between 18 and 29 years old in good health and CMV-seropositive.

The genes are TRBV4-3 and TRBJ2-3; D might be TRBD2 (6 bases). V shed 0 bases and J shed 2 bases, with 15 bases lying between them. Germline V gives CDR1 LGHNA, CDR2 YSLEER. The CDR3 loop spans 17 amino acids. The CDR3 DNA follows: TGCGCCAGCAGCCAAGATCCTAAGGGCGGGGCCACAGATACGCAGTATTTT. This encodes CASSQDPKGGATDTQYF.

The chain is built from TRBV19 and TRBJ1-5, with 9 positions matching TRBD1. Per the germline V gene, CDR1 is LNHDA and CDR2 is SQIVND (reference sequence). V lost 8 bases, J lost 7 bases, and 9 bases stayed unmatched. The CDR3 loop spans 14 amino acids. This CDR3 reads CASGETGGRQPQHF. The CDR3 DNA reads TGTGCCAGTGGCGAGACAGGGGGGCGACAGCCCCAGCATTTT.

The J gene is TRBJ1-2, the V gene TRBV7-9, with TRBD1 matching 10 bases. The V and J ends lost 5 bases and 3 bases, in that order; junction bases with no gene match: 6. The CDR3 consists of 15 residues. Germline CDR1 reads SEHNR; CDR2 reads FQNEAQ (reference sequence). DNA for the CDR3: TGTGCCAGCAGCCTACGAGGACAGGGGGACTATGGCTACACCTTC. Protein sequence: CASSLRGQGDYGYTF.

The V and J genes are TRBV30 and TRBJ2-7; a possible D gene is TRBD1 (6 bases). From germline, CDR1 is GTSNPN and CDR2 SVGIG (reference sequence). Trimming removed 5 bases at V and 0 bases at J, with 11 bases between. The CDR3 contains 13 residues. CDR3 sequence (DNA): TGTGCCTGGGGCGGACAGTCCTCCTACGAGCAGTACTTC. Translating it yields CAWGGQSSYEQYF.

This sequence joins TRBV7-2 and TRBJ2-3; D remains unclear. This CDR3 contains 11 residues. Germline-derived CDR1 and CDR2 are SGHTA and FQGNSA. V was clipped by 6 bases and J by 5 bases, with 6 bases between them. CDR3 nucleotides: TGTGCCAGCAGTTTTAGAGATACGCAGTATTTT. It translates to CASSFRDTQYF.

This chain joins TRBV27 and TRBJ2-7; tentatively, D is TRBD2 (5 bases). There are 14 residues in the CDR3. With 5 bases removed from V and 3 bases from J, the gap between germline ends came to 14 bases. Germline V gene lookup returns CDR1 MNHEY and CDR2 SMNVEV (reference sequence). The CDR3 sequence is CASSHSTDYYEQYF. CDR3 coding DNA: TGTGCCAGCAGTCATTCCACCGACTACTACGAGCAGTACTTC.

The chain carries TRBV5-4 and TRBJ2-1; 9 bases align to TRBD1. Germline values: CDR1 SGHNT, CDR2 YYREEE (reference sequence). This CDR3 is built from 15 residues. J lost 7 bases, V lost 4 bases, and 9 bases had no gene match. In DNA, the CDR3 is TGTGCCAGCAGCGGCCGGGACAGGGCGGTTAATGAGCAGTTCTTC. Its protein is CASSGRDRAVNEQFF.